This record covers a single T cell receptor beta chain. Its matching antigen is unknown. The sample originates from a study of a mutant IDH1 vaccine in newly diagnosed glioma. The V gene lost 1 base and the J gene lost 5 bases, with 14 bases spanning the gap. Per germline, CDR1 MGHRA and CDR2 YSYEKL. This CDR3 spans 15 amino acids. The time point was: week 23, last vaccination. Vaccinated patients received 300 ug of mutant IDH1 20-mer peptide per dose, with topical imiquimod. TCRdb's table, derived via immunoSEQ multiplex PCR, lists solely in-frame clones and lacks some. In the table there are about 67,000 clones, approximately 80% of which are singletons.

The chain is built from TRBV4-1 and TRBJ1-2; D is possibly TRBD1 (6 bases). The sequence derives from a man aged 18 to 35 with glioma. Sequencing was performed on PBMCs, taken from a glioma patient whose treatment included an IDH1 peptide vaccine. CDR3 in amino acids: CASSQVGGLSYGYTF. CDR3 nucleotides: TGCGCCAGCAGCCAAGTAGGGGGTTTATCATATGGCTACACCTTC.